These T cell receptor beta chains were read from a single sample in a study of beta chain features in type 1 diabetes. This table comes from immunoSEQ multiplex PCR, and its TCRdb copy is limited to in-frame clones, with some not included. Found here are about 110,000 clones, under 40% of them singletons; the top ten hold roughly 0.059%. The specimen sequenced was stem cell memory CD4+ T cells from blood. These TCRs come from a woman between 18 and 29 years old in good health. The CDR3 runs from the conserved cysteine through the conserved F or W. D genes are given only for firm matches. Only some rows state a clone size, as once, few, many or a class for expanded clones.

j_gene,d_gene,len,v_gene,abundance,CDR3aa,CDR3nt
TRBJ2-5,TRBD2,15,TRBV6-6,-,CASSSQGLAGETQYF,TGTGCCAGCAGTTCGCAGGGACTAGCGGGAGAGACCCAGTACTTC
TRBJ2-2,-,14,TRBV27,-,CASSPLEHAGELFF,TGTGCCAGCAGCCCACTGGAGCACGCCGGGGAGCTGTTTTTT
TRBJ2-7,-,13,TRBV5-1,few,CASYDPGFYEQYF,TGCGCCAGCTACGACCCAGGGTTCTACGAGCAGTACTTC
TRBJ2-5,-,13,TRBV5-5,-,CASSLMSEETQYF,TGTGCCAGCAGCTTGATGTCGGAAGAGACCCAGTACTTC
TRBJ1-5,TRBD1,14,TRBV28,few,CASSSTGGWQPQHF,TGTGCCAGCAGTTCTACAGGGGGCTGGCAGCCCCAGCATTTT
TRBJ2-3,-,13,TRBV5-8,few,CASSILGTDTQYF,TGTGCCAGCAGCATACTGGGCACAGATACGCAGTATTTT
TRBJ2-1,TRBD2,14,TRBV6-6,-,CAIVSGRARNEQFF,TGTGCCATCGTTAGCGGGAGGGCCCGCAATGAGCAGTTCTTC
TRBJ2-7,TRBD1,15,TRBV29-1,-,CSVHLSGGHPYEQYF,TGCAGCGTCCACTTGTCAGGGGGACACCCCTACGAGCAGTACTTC
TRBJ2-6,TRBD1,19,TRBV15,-,CATSGRTGGNYSGANVLTF,TGTGCCACCAGCGGCCGGACAGGGGGAAATTACTCTGGGGCCAACGTCCTGACTTTC
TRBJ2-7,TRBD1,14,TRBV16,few,CASSQSGTAYEQYF,TGTGCCAGCAGCCAATCTGGGACAGCATACGAGCAGTACTTC
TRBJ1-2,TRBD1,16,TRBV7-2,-,CASSFAGTGVYYGYTF,TGTGCCAGCAGCTTCGCCGGGACAGGAGTTTATTATGGCTACACCTTC
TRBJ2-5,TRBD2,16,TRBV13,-,CASSLSGGSIRETQYF,TGTGCCAGCAGCTTAAGCGGCGGGAGCATCCGGGAGACCCAGTACTTC
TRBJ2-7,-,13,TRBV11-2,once,CASSHGQPYEQYF,TGTGCCAGCAGCCACGGACAGCCCTACGAGCAGTACTTC
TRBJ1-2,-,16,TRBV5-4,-,CASSRDPGGANYGYTF,TGTGCCAGCAGCCGGGACCCGGGGGGTGCTAACTATGGCTACACCTTC
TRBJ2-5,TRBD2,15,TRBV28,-,CASSLSSGRVGTQYF,TGTGCCAGCAGTTTATCTAGCGGGAGAGTCGGGACCCAGTACTTC
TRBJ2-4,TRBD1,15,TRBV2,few,CASRGTGGKSNIQYF,TGTGCCAGCAGGGGGACAGGGGGAAAGTCGAACATTCAGTACTTC
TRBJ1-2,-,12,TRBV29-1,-,CSVEPANYGYTF,TGCAGCGTTGAACCAGCTAACTATGGCTACACCTTC
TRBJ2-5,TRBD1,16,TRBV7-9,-,CASSRDWTGLKETQYF,TGTGCCAGCAGCCGAGACTGGACAGGGTTAAAAGAGACCCAGTACTTC
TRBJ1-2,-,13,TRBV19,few,CASGPGFNYGYTF,TGTGCCAGTGGCCCGGGTTTTAACTATGGCTACACCTTC
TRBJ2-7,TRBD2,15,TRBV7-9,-,CASSWGSGRPLEQYF,TGTGCCAGCAGCTGGGGTAGCGGGAGGCCTCTCGAGCAGTACTTC
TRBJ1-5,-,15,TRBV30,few,CAWSVLAGINQPQHF,TGTGCCTGGAGTGTACTTGCGGGGATAAATCAGCCCCAGCATTTT
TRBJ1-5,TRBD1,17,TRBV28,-,CASSLLGTGGTNQPQHF,TGTGCCAGCAGTTTATTAGGAACAGGGGGTACTAATCAGCCCCAGCATTTT